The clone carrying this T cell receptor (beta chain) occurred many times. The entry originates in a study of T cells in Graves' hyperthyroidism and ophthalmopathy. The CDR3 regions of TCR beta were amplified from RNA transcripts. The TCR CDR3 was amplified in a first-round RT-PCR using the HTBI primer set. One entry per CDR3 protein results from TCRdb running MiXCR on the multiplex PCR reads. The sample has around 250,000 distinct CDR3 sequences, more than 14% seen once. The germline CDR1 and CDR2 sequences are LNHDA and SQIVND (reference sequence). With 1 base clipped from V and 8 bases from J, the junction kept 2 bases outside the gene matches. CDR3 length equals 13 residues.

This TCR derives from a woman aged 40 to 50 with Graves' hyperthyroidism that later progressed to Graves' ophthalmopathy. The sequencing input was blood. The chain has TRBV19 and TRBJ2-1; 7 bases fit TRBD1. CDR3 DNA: TGTGCCAGTAGTATAGCACAGGGGTATGAGCAGTTCTTC. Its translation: CASSIAQGYEQFF.